What follows describes a single T cell receptor beta chain. Germline values: CDR1 SNHLY, CDR2 FYNNEI. The CDR3 is 13 residues long. V lost 3 bases to trimming and J lost 6 bases, with 11 bases between them. This entry comes from a study of cytomegalovirus exposure and HLA in healthy donors. The PCR used 60 Vbeta and 13 Jbeta primers. The protocol was immunoSEQ multiplex PCR, while the TCRdb copy is restricted to in-frame clones and leaves out a portion. The repertoire includes 63,000 or so clones, 73% of them detected once, and 5.4% sits in the top ten. Although they were nominally healthy when sampled, donors likely had unrecorded immune exposures.

This sequence originates from a man in his fifties in good health and CMV-seronegative. This rearrangement joins TRBV2 to TRBJ1-1; tentatively, D is TRBD1 (6 bases). The sample was PBMCs. The CDR3 nucleotides are TGTGCCAGCAGTGACAGGGGTAGGGCTGAAGCTTTCTTT. This translates into CASSDRGRAEAFF. Based on the CDR3 plus reference TRBV2 and TRBJ1-1, the full variable domain is EPEVTQTPSHQVTQMGQEVILRCVPISNHLYFYWYRQILGQKVEFLVSFYNNEISEKSEIFDDQFSVERPDGSNFTLKIRSTKLEDSAMYFCASSDRGRAEAFFGQGTRLTVV.